This T cell receptor (beta chain) was identified in a study of T cell changes during pregnancy in multiple sclerosis. The CDR3 totals 15 residues. J was trimmed by 0 bases and V by 4 bases; bases with no gene match: 5. CDR1 and CDR2 from the germline V gene are SGHDN and FVKESK. TCRdb's copy holds only in-frame clones and misses some; the assay was immunoSEQ multiplex PCR. The profile shows around 39,000 clones, around 93% of them singletons. This sequence originates from a female donor in good health, enrolled as a control in a pregnancy study. This sequence joins TRBV14 and TRBJ1-1, with 7 bases lining up with TRBD1. The sample here was CD4+ T cells from peripheral blood mononuclear cells, taken in the third trimester of pregnancy. The CDR3 spells CASSRLTGMNTEAFF. CDR3 in DNA: TGTGCCAGCAGCCGGTTGACAGGGATGAACACTGAAGCTTTCTTT.